This T cell receptor beta chain was sequenced during a study of post-analysis software for immune sequencing data. Study findings and constraints: Five or six TRBV segments were more frequent in patients than controls; TRBV5-6, TRBV5-1 and TRBV20-1 belonged to this group.

V was cut by 0 bases and J by 1 base, with 6 bases left in between. Germline CDR1 is ENHRY and CDR2 is SYGVKD. The CDR3 consists of 14 residues. This clonotype occurred a few times. Its specificity is not known. The authors incorporated unique molecular identifiers into the TCR beta cDNA libraries. A population of about 0.95 to 10 million T cells gave rise to a few hundred thousand cDNA molecules. TCRdb re-analysed the PCR reads in MiXCR, keeping a single row per CDR3 protein. The sample lists hundreds of thousands of distinct CDR3 sequences, 30% seen once, with around 0.55% in the top ten. The chain has TRBV10-3 and TRBJ1-2; unclear D gene. The sequenced material came from blood. The TCR originated in a girl aged 10 to 17 with multiple sclerosis. CDR3 region: CAISESISNYGYTF. CDR3 coding DNA: TGTGCCATCAGTGAGTCGATCAGTAACTATGGCTACACCTTC.